Below, 10 T cell receptor beta chains from the same sample are listed, as sequenced in a study of cytomegalovirus exposure and HLA in healthy donors. Use of 60 Vbeta and 13 Jbeta primers characterized the PCR. TCRdb's table, derived via immunoSEQ multiplex PCR, lists solely in-frame clones and lacks some. The sample shows 150,000 or so clones, roughly 74% of them seen only once. The sample was PBMCs. The receptors originated from a man aged 18 to 30 in good health and CMV-seronegative.

The rearrangement links TRBV10-3 to TRBJ1-5, with D unresolved. The germline CDR1 and CDR2 sequences are ENHRY and SYGVKD. V lost 4 bases and J 4 bases, leaving 5 bases between the germline ends. This CDR3 region has 12 residues. The CDR3 region is CAISANNQPQHF. Here the CDR3 DNA reads TGTGCCATCAGTGCCAATAATCAGCCCCAGCATTTT.

CDR3 sequence: CASTREASGAYNEQFF. CDR3 DNA sequence: TGTGCCAGCACCCGAGAGGCTAGCGGGGCCTACAATGAGCAGTTCTTC. The chain links TRBV11-2 to TRBJ2-1; the match to TRBD2 covers 9 bases. Germline-derived CDR1 and CDR2 are SGHAT and FQNNGV. The CDR3 consists of 16 residues. V lost 7 bases, J lost 2 bases, and 9 bases stayed unmatched.

The rearrangement joins TRBV7-9 to TRBJ1-1; D is perhaps TRBD1 (6 bases). This CDR3 is 15 amino acids long. In germline, CDR1 is SEHNR, CDR2 FQNEAQ (reference sequence). V shed 3 bases and J shed 7 bases, with 18 bases lying between them. The CDR3 DNA reads as TGTGCCAGCAGCTTTCCCACCGGGGGGCGAGTTGAAGCTTTCTTT. Translated, it gives CASSFPTGGRVEAFF. Variable domain in full (rest from reference TRBV7-9 and TRBJ1-1): DTGVSQNPRHKITKRGQNVTFRCDPISEHNRLYWYRQTLGQGPEFLTYFQNEAQLEKSRLLSDRFSAERPKGSFSTLEIQRTEQGDSAMYLCASSFPTGGRVEAFFGQGTRLTVV.

The rearrangement joins TRBV27 to TRBJ1-6, with D possibly being TRBD1 (6 bases). CDR3 size: 14 residues. V dropped 6 bases and J dropped 7 bases, with 13 bases sitting between them. The V gene's germline CDR1 is MNHEY and CDR2 SMNVEV (reference sequence). The CDR3 protein is CASSETGKNSPLHF. The CDR3, as DNA: TGTGCCAGCAGCGAGACAGGAAAGAATTCACCCCTCCACTTT.

This clone appeared a single time. J is TRBJ2-2 and V is TRBV11-2, with 7 bases that match TRBD1. CDR1 is SGHAT, CDR2 FQNNGV, per germline. CDR3 size: 14 residues. The V and J ends lost 10 bases and 1 base, in that order; junction bases with no gene match: 6. CDR3 nucleotides: TGTGCCACCTGGGACAGCGGGAACACCGGGGAGCTGTTTTTT. It codes for CATWDSGNTGELFF.

The rearrangement joins TRBV20-1 to TRBJ2-7, with unresolved D. V shed 7 bases and J shed 12 bases, with 16 bases lying between them. Germline lookup yields CDR1 DFQATT and CDR2 SNEGSKA (reference sequence). The CDR3 loop spans 10 amino acids. CDR3 region: CSGSGQPPYF. For the CDR3, the DNA is TGCAGTGGATCTGGGCAACCACCGTACTTC.

This sequence joins TRBV4-3 and TRBJ2-5; D is perhaps TRBD2 (6 bases). This CDR3 comprises 17 residues. The V and J ends lost 0 bases and 0 bases respectively, with 14 bases between them. CDR1 is LGHNA and CDR2 is YSLEER in the germline V gene. The CDR3 nucleotides are TGCGCCAGCAGCCAAGATTCGGGCCGGGGGTACCAAGAGACCCAGTACTTC. As protein: CASSQDSGRGYQETQYF.

The V call is TRBV30, the J call TRBJ1-2, with D possibly matching TRBD1 (6 bases). Germline CDR1 and CDR2: GTSNPN and SVGIG (reference sequence). V lost 6 bases to trimming and J lost 4 bases, with 12 bases between them. This CDR3 spans 12 amino acids. DNA for the CDR3: TGTGCCTGCGGACAGATCCTCTATGGCTACACCTTC. The encoded protein is CACGQILYGYTF.

The chain joins TRBV18 to TRBJ1-4; D not certain. The CDR3 totals 15 residues. Trimming removed 2 bases at V and 4 bases at J, with 11 bases between. Germline V CDR1 and CDR2: KGHSH, LQKENI. DNA of the CDR3: TGTGCCAGCTCACCAGCGCCACAGCTTAATGAAAAACTGTTTTTT. This sequence encodes CASSPAPQLNEKLFF. The full variable domain, rest sourced from reference TRBV18 and TRBJ1-4, is NAGVMQNPRHLVRRRGQEARLRCSPMKGHSHVYWYRQLPEEGLKFMVYLQKENIIDESGMPKERFSAEFPKEGPSILRIQQVVRGDSAAYFCASSPAPQLNEKLFFGSGTQLSVL.

J is TRBJ1-1 and V is TRBV9, with D uncertain. This CDR3 is 14 amino acids long. In germline, CDR1 is SGDLS, CDR2 YYNGEE. Trimming shortened V by 0 bases and J by 1 base, and 7 bases separated the two germline ends. Here the CDR3 reads CASSVGAENTEAFF. The CDR3 DNA sequence: TGTGCCAGCAGCGTAGGGGCAGAGAACACTGAAGCTTTCTTT. The variable domain in full, completed from reference TRBV9 and TRBJ1-1, reads DSGVTQTPKHLITATGQRVTLRCSPRSGDLSVYWYQQSLDQGLQFLIQYYNGEERAKGNILERFSAQQFPDLHSELNLSSLELGDSALYFCASSVGAENTEAFFGQGTRLTVV.